The clone carrying this TCR beta chain was observed a single time. Its cognate antigen is unknown. The data were obtained in a study of T cell responses to AZD1222 COVID-19 vaccine. Study findings and constraints: The study reported that nearly half of spike-specific TCRs target unmutated variant regions. Distributed over spike, vaccine-associated CD4 TCRs predominated at 160-218 and 743-854.

TCRdb's copy holds only in-frame clones and misses some; the assay was immunoSEQ multiplex PCR. The table lists 150,000 to 200,000 clones, approximately 90% of them singletons. The CDR3 extends over 15 amino acids. The germline V gene has CDR1 SEHNR and CDR2 FQNEAQ (reference sequence). Trimming took off 5 bases at V and 7 bases at J, with 18 bases between the two ends. Sequenced here: peripheral blood, sampled 28 days after the second AZD1222 dose. The chain employs TRBV7-9 and TRBJ2-1; no clear D gene. The receptor was derived from an adult who received the AZD1222 COVID-19 vaccine. CDR3 sequence (DNA): TGTGCCAGCAGCCTTCCTGAAGCATATGGGAATGAGCAGTTCTTC. Amino acids: CASSLPEAYGNEQFF.